This TCR beta chain was identified during a study of T-cell reconstitution after alpha-beta-depleted transplantation in children. Study-level points and caveats: After transplant, at about two months, alpha-beta T cells were reportedly derived from several hundred expanded graft clones. Surviving thymic progenitors and recipient T cells were the source of high TCRbeta diversity at day 60 in some patients. Newly made T cells mostly supplied T-cell counts and diversity one year after transplant.

Notes on this clonotype: The antigen is unknown.

This CDR3 comprises 14 residues. V lost 6 bases and J 2 bases, leaving 14 bases between the germline ends. The TCRbeta library incorporated unique molecular identifiers. TCRdb redid the calling of the PCR reads with MiXCR, one entry per CDR3 protein. Of around 450,000 distinct CDR3 sequences in the sample, 15% to 20% are singletons; the top ten hold around 30%. The sample consisted of PBMCs, mostly from graft donor cells, taken 360 days after TCRalphabeta/CD19-depleted stem cell transplant. This receptor was taken from a boy in the first two years of life who had a stem cell transplant for Wiskott-Aldrich syndrome, so the T cells may come from the graft donor. The chain employs TRBV12-3 or TRBV12-4 and TRBJ2-7; D gene unclear. The DNA of the CDR3 is TGTGCCAGCAGCCGTCTGCAGGCCCCCTACGAGCAGTACTTC. Encoded protein: CASSRLQAPYEQYF.